This T cell receptor (beta chain) was identified in a study of T cell repertoires in cytomegalovirus infection. About the research overall: Through public TCR beta signatures, both CMV infection and matching HLA type were indicated.

Notes on the study in general: The ex vivo response showed dominance by HLA-C-restricted CMV-specific TCR beta clonotypes.

Worth noting for this clonotype: Its antigen is unidentified.

Using its own MiXCR run on the reads, TCRdb lists one record per CDR3 protein. The table lists 200,000 to 300,000 distinct CDR3 sequences, 8% to 9.5% of them singletons. The sequence came from a human donor in good health (CMV status not recorded). Some clones in this sample may be carry-over from other donors' samples. Sequenced material: PBMCs.

The DNA for the CDR3 is TGTGCCAGCAGTTTAGGAGGCCTTAGCAATCAGCCCCAGCATTTT. It yields the protein CASSLGGLSNQPQHF. The rearrangement links TRBV28 to TRBJ1-5; unclear D gene. The CDR3 runs 15 residues. Between the trimmed V and J ends, which lost 2 bases and 0 bases, there was a span of 8 bases. The germline V gene has CDR1 MDHEN and CDR2 SYDVKM. The full variable domain, in which reference TRBV28 and TRBJ1-5 provide the parts outside the CDR3, is DVKVTQSSRYLVKRTGEKVFLECVQDMDHENMFWYRQDPGLGLRLIYFSYDVKMKEKGDIPEGYSVSREKKERFSLILESASTNQTSMYLCASSLGGLSNQPQHFGDGTRLSIL.